This is a list of T cell receptor beta chains from one sample in a study of shared clonotypes between healthy human individuals. Measured with immunoSEQ multiplex PCR; TCRdb has only the in-frame clones, and not every one. The repertoire consists of approximately 2,200,000 clones, with just over 90% occurring once and the leading ten covering roughly 1.7%. The sample consisted of naive CD8+ T cells from PBMCs. Receptor source: a man aged 18 to 30 in good health. Some clones in this sample may be carry-over from other donors' samples. Each CDR3 is given with its conserved first and last residue. The D gene is left open where the match is weak. The listing skips clone size in some rows; elsewhere it reads once, few, many or a size class.

V gene	clone size	J gene	D gene	CDR3 protein	CDR3 DNA
TRBV9	-	TRBJ2-1	-	CASSLYTWDEQFF	TGTGCCAGCAGCCTTTATACCTGGGATGAGCAGTTCTTC
TRBV27	-	TRBJ2-1	-	CASSLSPNWNEQFF	TGTGCCAGCAGTTTATCGCCCAATTGGAATGAGCAGTTCTTC
TRBV7-9	-	TRBJ1-2	-	CASSSVGDYGYTF	TGTGCCAGCAGCTCCGTGGGCGACTATGGCTACACCTTC
TRBV6-1	-	TRBJ2-7	TRBD2	CASSDLAGDYEQYF	TGTGCCAGCAGCGATCTAGCGGGCGATTACGAGCAGTACTTC
TRBV7-8	once	TRBJ2-7	-	CASSSPRTAFYTPTYEQYF	TGTGCCAGCAGCTCCCCCCGGACTGCGTTCTACACCCCAACCTACGAGCAGTACTTC
TRBV14	-	TRBJ2-1	-	CASSYLAGPQFF	TGTGCCAGCAGCTACCTCGCGGGCCCTCAGTTCTTC
TRBV4-2	-	TRBJ1-2	-	CASSQDLGGVGYGYTF	TGTGCCAGCAGCCAAGATCTGGGGGGCGTCGGCTATGGCTACACCTTC
TRBV15	-	TRBJ2-2	-	CATSRDGAGWSGELFF	TGTGCCACCAGCAGAGATGGGGCAGGGTGGTCCGGGGAGCTGTTTTTT
TRBV28	-	TRBJ2-7	-	CASSYWISSYEQYF	TGTGCCAGCAGTTATTGGATAAGCTCCTACGAGCAGTACTTC
TRBV5-6	-	TRBJ1-5	-	CASSSRGSPPRGQHF	TGTGCCAGCAGCTCCCGCGGCAGCCCCCCCAGGGGTCAGCATTTT
TRBV9	-	TRBJ1-4	TRBD1	CASSPGTGGFEKLFF	TGTGCCAGCAGCCCCGGGACAGGGGGCTTCGAAAAACTGTTTTTT
TRBV27	-	TRBJ2-1	-	CASSLSWRGPYNEQFF	TGTGCCAGCAGTTTATCGTGGAGGGGGCCCTACAATGAGCAGTTCTTC
TRBV2	-	TRBJ1-5	TRBD1	CASGDRDGQPQHF	TGTGCCAGCGGGGACAGGGATGGTCAGCCCCAGCATTTT
TRBV4-1	-	TRBJ2-3	-	CASSQGTVADTDTQYF	TGCGCCAGCAGCCAAGGGACAGTCGCCGACACAGATACGCAGTATTTT
TRBV25-1	once	TRBJ2-1	TRBD1	CASSEQGQLAIDEQFF	TGTGCCAGCAGTGAACAGGGACAGTTGGCTATAGATGAGCAGTTCTTC
TRBV5-4	-	TRBJ1-1	TRBD1	CASSAGQGMNTEAFF	TGTGCCAGCAGCGCGGGACAGGGAATGAACACTGAAGCTTTCTTT
TRBV28	-	TRBJ2-7	TRBD1	CASRLQGGRYEQYF	TGTGCCAGCAGGCTACAGGGGGGTCGGTACGAGCAGTACTTC
TRBV10-3	-	TRBJ1-1	-	CAISDPDTEAFF	TGTGCCATCAGTGACCCCGACACTGAAGCTTTCTTT
TRBV5-1	-	TRBJ2-2	-	CASSFDGVTRTGELFF	TGCGCCAGCAGCTTCGATGGGGTTACGAGGACCGGGGAGCTGTTTTTT
TRBV7-7	-	TRBJ1-5	-	CASSLTPPLHQPQHF	TGTGCCAGCAGCTTGACCCCCCCACTTCATCAGCCCCAGCATTTT
TRBV5-1	-	TRBJ2-3	-	CASSSRQAITDTQYF	TGCGCCAGCAGCTCGCGACAGGCTATCACAGATACGCAGTATTTT
TRBV5-1	-	TRBJ2-1	-	CASSLDRVTYNEQFF	TGCGCCAGCAGCTTGGACAGGGTAACCTACAATGAGCAGTTCTTC
TRBV7-8	-	TRBJ2-2	-	CASSLEVGANTGELFF	TGTGCCAGCAGCTTAGAAGTAGGGGCGAACACCGGGGAGCTGTTTTTT
TRBV27	-	TRBJ2-7	-	CASSLIGASYEQYF	TGTGCCAGCAGTCTGATCGGGGCATCCTACGAGCAGTACTTC
TRBV11-2	-	TRBJ2-7	-	CASGIGRGYYEQYF	TGTGCCAGCGGAATAGGACGGGGATACTACGAGCAGTACTTC
TRBV9	-	TRBJ1-3	-	CASSGEQNSGNTIYF	TGTGCCAGCAGCGGGGAACAGAACTCTGGAAACACCATATATTTT
TRBV5-1	-	TRBJ1-2	-	CASSPNTDGLYGYTF	TGCGCCAGCAGCCCGAACACCGACGGTCTATATGGCTACACCTTC
TRBV15	-	TRBJ2-7	-	CATSRGVVDRAYEQYF	TGTGCCACCAGCAGGGGGGTAGTGGACCGAGCCTACGAGCAGTACTTC
TRBV28	-	TRBJ2-7	TRBD1	CASSSWTGGNEQYF	TGTGCCAGCAGTTCGTGGACAGGGGGCAACGAGCAGTACTTC
TRBV5-3	-	TRBJ2-5	-	CARSLQETQYF	TGTGCCAGAAGCCTACAAGAGACCCAGTACTTC
TRBV13	-	TRBJ2-2	-	CASSNHRFPNTGELFF	TGTGCCAGCAGCAACCACAGGTTCCCGAACACCGGGGAGCTGTTTTTT
TRBV2	-	TRBJ2-3	-	CATRQPRGQYF	TGTGCCACGCGCCAACCTCGCGGGCAGTATTTT
TRBV9	-	TRBJ2-7	-	CASSVLGGEQYF	TGTGCCAGCAGCGTTTTGGGGGGCGAGCAGTACTTC
TRBV9	-	TRBJ1-5	-	CASSAGGPPNQPQHF	TGTGCCAGCAGCGCGGGGGGGCCGCCCAATCAGCCCCAGCATTTT
TRBV4-1	-	TRBJ2-1	TRBD1	CASIQGVERSYNEQFF	TGCGCCAGCATCCAGGGGGTGGAGAGGTCCTACAATGAGCAGTTCTTC
TRBV27	-	TRBJ1-1	-	CASSLSGPNTEAFF	TGTGCCAGCAGTTTATCCGGACCGAACACTGAAGCTTTCTTT
TRBV7-9	-	TRBJ2-3	-	CASSSQTDTQYF	TGTGCCAGCAGCTCGCAAACAGATACGCAGTATTTT
TRBV19	-	TRBJ2-1	TRBD2	CASSMPGLLSWDEQFF	TGTGCCAGTAGTATGCCGGGACTATTGTCGTGGGATGAGCAGTTCTTC
TRBV21-1	-	TRBJ2-7	-	CASSKSKGGATYEQYF	TGTGCCAGCAGCAAAAGTAAAGGGGGAGCAACCTACGAGCAGTACTTC
TRBV30	-	TRBJ1-2	TRBD1	CAWSQGQGGLYGYTF	TGTGCCTGGAGCCAGGGACAGGGTGGGTTATATGGCTACACCTTC
TRBV11-2	-	TRBJ2-1	-	CASSLVRQLYNEQFF	TGTGCCAGCAGCTTAGTTCGACAGCTATACAATGAGCAGTTCTTC